The T cell receptor beta chain described here comes from a study of T cell repertoires in ileal Crohn's disease. Trimming at V came to 9 bases and at J to 8 bases, leaving 13 bases not matched to a gene. The CDR3 has 16 residues. The germline CDR1 and CDR2 sequences are LNHDA and SQIVND (reference sequence). Time point specified: proximal margin of the surgical specimen (macroscopically non-inflamed). Only in-frame clones appear in the TCRdb table, and some are missing; sequencing was by immunoSEQ multiplex PCR. Of some 5,000 clones listed, 80% to 90% were seen once; the top ten hold 4% to 4.5%. A word on this clone: As yet, its antigen is unknown.

Notes on the study in general: Clonal expansions were more frequent in active smokers than non-smokers at surgery. All patients with clonality above 26.8% had endoscopic recurrence.

The chain couples TRBV19 to TRBJ2-3, with 14 bases lining up with TRBD2. The sequencing input was ileal tissue. The TCR was taken from an adult with Crohn's disease. For the CDR3, the DNA is TGTGCCAGCACCGGGACTAGCGGGAGAGGGAGTGGTACGCAGTATTTT. It is translated as CASTGTSGRGSGTQYF.